The 13 T cell receptor beta chains below were found in one sample sequenced in a study of Ad26.COV2.S vaccination and SARS-CoV-2 variants. Profiled with immunoSEQ multiplex PCR; TCRdb holds only in-frame clones, not every one. This repertoire shows under 600,000 clones, nearly 90% found once; its top ten account for 1.5% to 2%. Treatment noted: roughly 19 received Ad26.COV2.S at low or high dose, single or two shots; about 5 received placebo; per-sample allocation not given. Collection of samples fell on day 63 after the first vaccine or placebo injection. The sequencing used peripheral blood, collected in a trial of Ad26.COV2.S vaccine versus placebo. The origin of the receptors is a person between 18 and 60 years old who received the Ad26.COV2.S COVID-19 vaccine or a placebo.

This chain joins TRBV9 and TRBJ2-3; D is perhaps TRBD1 or TRBD2 (6 bases each). Trimming took off 0 bases at V and 4 bases at J, with 12 bases between the two ends. The CDR3 is 15 amino acids. Germline values: CDR1 SGDLS, CDR2 YYNGEE. The CDR3 bases are TGTGCCAGCAGCGTAGGTGGGGGGCGCCCAGATACGCAGTATTTT. Its translation is CASSVGGGRPDTQYF. The whole variable domain, filled in from reference TRBV9 and TRBJ2-3, reads DSGVTQTPKHLITATGQRVTLRCSPRSGDLSVYWYQQSLDQGLQFLIQYYNGEERAKGNILERFSAQQFPDLHSELNLSSLELGDSALYFCASSVGGGRPDTQYFGPGTRLTVL.

The chain has TRBV4-2 and TRBJ2-6; D call uncertain. CDR1 and CDR2 from the germline V gene are LGHNA and YNFKEQ. This CDR3 has 15 amino acids. Trimming cost V 0 bases and J 0 bases, with 3 bases left between them. CDR3 amino acids: CASSQESSGANVLTF. CDR3 sequence (DNA): TGTGCCAGCAGCCAAGAATCCTCTGGGGCCAACGTCCTGACTTTC.

V is TRBV10-3 and J is TRBJ2-3; 11 bases are a match to TRBD1. CDR1 is ENHRY and CDR2 is SYGVKD in the germline V gene. The V gene end was trimmed by 6 bases and the J gene end by 4 bases; junction bases not matched to a gene: 0. The CDR3 covers 13 residues. CDR3: CAIRGQGADTQYF. The DNA for the CDR3 is TGTGCCATCAGGGGACAGGGGGCAGATACGCAGTATTTT.

V usage is TRBV25-1 and J usage is TRBJ2-7; D uncertain. This CDR3 contains 12 residues. Trimming left V 4 bases short and J 7 bases short, with 11 bases between. CDR1 and CDR2 from the germline V gene are MGHDK and SYGVNS. The CDR3 loop is CASSGLSLEQYF. Here the CDR3 DNA reads TGTGCCAGCAGTGGACTTTCTCTTGAGCAGTACTTC.

The V and J genes are TRBV4-1 and TRBJ1-1; 7 bases line up with TRBD1. The germline V gene has CDR1 MGHRA and CDR2 YSYEKL. Trimming cost V 4 bases and J 4 bases; bases outside gene matches: 6. The CDR3 covers 14 residues. The CDR3 DNA is TGCGCCAGCAGCCTGAGGGGGCCGGGCACTGAAGCTTTCTTT. It yields the protein CASSLRGPGTEAFF.

This rearrangement joins TRBV18 to TRBJ2-3; no clear D. This CDR3 contains 14 residues. Trimming cost V 3 bases and J 4 bases, with 11 bases left between them. Germline V gives CDR1 KGHSH, CDR2 LQKENI. The CDR3: CASSPQLSPDTQYF. DNA of the CDR3: TGTGCCAGCTCACCCCAGTTGTCCCCAGATACGCAGTATTTT.

The V call is TRBV4-3, the J call TRBJ1-3; no clear D. V shed 2 bases and J shed 0 bases, with 11 bases lying between them. The germline CDR1 and CDR2 sequences are LGHNA and YSLEER. The CDR3 consists of 16 residues. CDR3 sequence reads: CASSQHYGFSGNTIYF. In DNA, the CDR3 is TGCGCCAGCAGCCAACATTATGGATTCTCTGGAAACACCATATATTTT.

The V and J genes are TRBV3-1 (or the pseudogene TRBV3-2) and TRBJ2-2; no definite D call. This CDR3 has 16 residues. Trimming pared 4 bases from V and 4 bases from J, leaving 16 bases between. CDR1 is LGHDT, CDR2 YNNKEL, per germline (reference sequence). The CDR3 is CASSLRIEEVTGELFF. In DNA, the CDR3 is TGTGCCAGCAGCCTCCGAATAGAAGAGGTCACCGGGGAGCTGTTTTTT.

The chain is built from TRBV29-1 and TRBJ1-1; D is possibly TRBD1 (6 bases). This CDR3 is built from 13 residues. Germline assignment: CDR1 SQVTM and CDR2 ANQGSEA. V lost 7 bases, J lost 7 bases, and 19 bases lay in between. CDR3 protein: CSATLQGSGEAFF. The CDR3 region has the DNA TGCAGCGCCACACTACAGGGAAGCGGTGAAGCTTTCTTT.

V gene TRBV30 combines with J gene TRBJ2-1; 12 bases align to TRBD2. Per the germline V gene, CDR1 is GTSNPN and CDR2 is SVGIG (reference sequence). This CDR3 spans 20 amino acids. J was trimmed by 0 bases and V by 0 bases; bases with no gene match: 12. CDR3 amino acids: CAWSVIGTSGSTSSYNEQFF. CDR3 nucleotides: TGTGCCTGGAGTGTAATCGGGACTAGCGGGTCAACAAGCTCCTACAATGAGCAGTTCTTC.

This chain joins TRBV5-5 and TRBJ2-7; 7 bases match TRBD1. The V segment lost 3 bases and the J segment 5 bases; nucleotides outside the gene matches: 5. Germline V gene sequence: CDR1 SGHKS, CDR2 YYEKEE (reference sequence). This CDR3 is built from 13 residues. CDR3 protein: CASSSSTGNEQYF. Here the CDR3 DNA reads TGTGCCAGCAGCTCATCGACAGGGAACGAGCAGTACTTC.

The chain uses TRBV27 and TRBJ2-2; D call uncertain. Trimming removed 3 bases from V and 7 bases from J, with 6 bases in between. There are 12 residues in the CDR3. CDR1 MNHEY and CDR2 SMNVEV come from the germline V gene (reference sequence). CDR3 in DNA: TGTGCCAGCAGTTTCGGGTTCGGGGAGCTGTTTTTT. This gives the protein CASSFGFGELFF.

The chain recombines TRBV7-9 with TRBJ1-6; weak D call: TRBD1 (6 bases). The CDR3 covers 15 residues. V lost 1 base to trimming and J lost 10 bases, with 14 bases between them. From germline, CDR1 is SEHNR and CDR2 FQNEAQ (reference sequence). This CDR3 is CASSLVAGATSPLHF. The CDR3, as DNA: TGTGCCAGCAGCTTAGTTGCAGGGGCCACATCACCCCTCCACTTT.